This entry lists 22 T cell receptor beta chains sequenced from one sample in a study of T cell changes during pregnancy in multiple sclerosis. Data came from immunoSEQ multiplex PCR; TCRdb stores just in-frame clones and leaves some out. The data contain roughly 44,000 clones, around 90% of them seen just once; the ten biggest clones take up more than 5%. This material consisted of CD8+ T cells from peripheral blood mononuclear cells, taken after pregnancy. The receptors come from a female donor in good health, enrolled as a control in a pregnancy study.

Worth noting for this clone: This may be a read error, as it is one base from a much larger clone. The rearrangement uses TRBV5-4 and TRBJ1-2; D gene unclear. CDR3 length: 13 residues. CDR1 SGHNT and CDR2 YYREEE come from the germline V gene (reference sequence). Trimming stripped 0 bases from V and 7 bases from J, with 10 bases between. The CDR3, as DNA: TGTGCCAGCAGCTTGGCAGGCATCGGTGGCTACACCTTC. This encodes CASSLAGIGGYTF.

The CDR3 DNA sequence: TGTGCCAGCAGCGGAACACAAAACACCGGGGAGCTGTTTTTT. Its translation is CASSGTQNTGELFF. This chain connects TRBV9 to TRBJ2-2; no reliable D call. The CDR3 length is 14 residues. V was cut by 3 bases and J by 2 bases, with 8 bases left in between. Germline lookup yields CDR1 SGDLS and CDR2 YYNGEE.

CDR3 DNA sequence: TGTGCCAGCAGTTTTAACCTAGCGGGGGGCTCCTACAATGAGCAGTTCTTC. Translation: CASSFNLAGGSYNEQFF. This chain links TRBV27 with TRBJ2-1; TRBD2 matches at 11 bases. The germline V gene encodes CDR1 MNHEY and CDR2 SMNVEV (reference sequence). V trimming: 3 bases; J trimming: 0 bases; junction bases outside the gene matches: 4. The CDR3 totals 17 residues.

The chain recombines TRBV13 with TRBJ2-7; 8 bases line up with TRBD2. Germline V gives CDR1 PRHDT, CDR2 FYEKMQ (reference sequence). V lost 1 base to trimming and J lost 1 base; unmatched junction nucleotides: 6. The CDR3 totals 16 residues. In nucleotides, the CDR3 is TGTGCCAGCAGCTTAGCGGGAGGGAAGGATTCCTACGAGCAGTACTTC. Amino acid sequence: CASSLAGGKDSYEQYF.

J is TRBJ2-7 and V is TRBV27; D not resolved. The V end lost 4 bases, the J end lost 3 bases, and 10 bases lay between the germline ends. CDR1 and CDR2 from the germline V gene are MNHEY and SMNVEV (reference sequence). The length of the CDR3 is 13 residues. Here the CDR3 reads CASSSRTNYEQYF. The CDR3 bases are TGTGCCAGCAGTTCCCGCACTAACTACGAGCAGTACTTC.

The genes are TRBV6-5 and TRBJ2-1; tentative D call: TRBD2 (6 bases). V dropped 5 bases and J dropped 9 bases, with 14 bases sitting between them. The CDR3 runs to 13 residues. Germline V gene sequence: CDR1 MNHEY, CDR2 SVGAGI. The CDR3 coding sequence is TGTGCCAGCAGTGCCCTTCCGGGGGTTGAGCAGTTCTTC. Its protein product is CASSALPGVEQFF.

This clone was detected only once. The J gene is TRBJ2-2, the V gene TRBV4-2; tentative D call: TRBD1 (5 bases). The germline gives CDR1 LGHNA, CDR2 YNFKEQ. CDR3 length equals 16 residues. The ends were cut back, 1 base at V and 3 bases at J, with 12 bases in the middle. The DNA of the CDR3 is TGTGCCAGCAGCCAAGGTACAGGAGTTTACACCGGGGAGCTGTTTTTT. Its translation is CASSQGTGVYTGELFF.

CDR3 nucleotide sequence: TGTGCCAGTAGTGTCACTAGCGGGGGGGCATCCTACAATGAGCAGTTCTTC. As protein: CASSVTSGGASYNEQFF. The chain has TRBV19 and TRBJ2-1, with 13 bases that match TRBD2. The junction had 5 bases not matched to a gene; V was cut back by 5 bases and J by 1 base. The V gene's germline CDR1 is LNHDA and CDR2 SQIVND (reference sequence). The CDR3 runs 17 residues.

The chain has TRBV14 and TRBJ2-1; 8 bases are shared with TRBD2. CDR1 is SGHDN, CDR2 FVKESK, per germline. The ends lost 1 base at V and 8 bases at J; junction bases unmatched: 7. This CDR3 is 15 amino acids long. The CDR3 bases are TGTGCCAGCAGCCAAGGACTTAGCGGGAAAGATGAGCAGTTCTTC. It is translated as CASSQGLSGKDEQFF.

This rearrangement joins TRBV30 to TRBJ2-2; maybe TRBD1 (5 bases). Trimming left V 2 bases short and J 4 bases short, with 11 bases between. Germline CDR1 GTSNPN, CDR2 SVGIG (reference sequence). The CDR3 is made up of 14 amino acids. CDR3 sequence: CAWSLGRGTGELFF. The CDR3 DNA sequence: TGTGCCTGGAGTCTGGGGCGCGGCACCGGGGAGCTGTTTTTT.

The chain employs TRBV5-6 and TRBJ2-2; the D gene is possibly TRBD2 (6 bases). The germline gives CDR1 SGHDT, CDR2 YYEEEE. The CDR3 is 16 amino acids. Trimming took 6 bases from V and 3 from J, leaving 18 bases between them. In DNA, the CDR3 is TGTGCCAGCACCCAAAGTAGGGACTCATACACCGGGGAGCTGTTTTTT. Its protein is CASTQSRDSYTGELFF.

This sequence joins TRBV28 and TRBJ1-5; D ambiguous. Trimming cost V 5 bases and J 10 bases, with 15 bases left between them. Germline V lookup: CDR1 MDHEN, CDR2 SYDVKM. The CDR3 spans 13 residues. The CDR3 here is CASSLPLGDPQHF. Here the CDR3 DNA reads TGTGCCAGCAGTCTCCCGCTGGGAGACCCCCAGCATTTT.

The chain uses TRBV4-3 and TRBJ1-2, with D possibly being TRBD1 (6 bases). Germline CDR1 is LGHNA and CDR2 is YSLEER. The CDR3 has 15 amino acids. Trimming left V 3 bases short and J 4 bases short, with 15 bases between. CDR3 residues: CASSQDRLTTYGYTF. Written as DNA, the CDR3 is TGCGCCAGCAGCCAGGACAGACTCACGACCTATGGCTACACCTTC.

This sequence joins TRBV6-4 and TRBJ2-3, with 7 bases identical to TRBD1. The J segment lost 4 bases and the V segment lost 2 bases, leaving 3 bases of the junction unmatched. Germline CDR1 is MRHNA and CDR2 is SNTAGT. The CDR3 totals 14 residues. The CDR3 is CASSDPTGADTQYF. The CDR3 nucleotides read TGTGCCAGCAGTGACCCCACAGGGGCAGATACGCAGTATTTT.

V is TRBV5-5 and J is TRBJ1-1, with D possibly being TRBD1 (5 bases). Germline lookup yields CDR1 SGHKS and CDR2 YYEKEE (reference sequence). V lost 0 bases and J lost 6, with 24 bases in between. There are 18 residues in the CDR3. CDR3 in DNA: TGTGCCAGCAGCTTGGCCTCTCCTCCCTTGTGGGGCAACGCTGAAGCTTTCTTT. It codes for CASSLASPPLWGNAEAFF.

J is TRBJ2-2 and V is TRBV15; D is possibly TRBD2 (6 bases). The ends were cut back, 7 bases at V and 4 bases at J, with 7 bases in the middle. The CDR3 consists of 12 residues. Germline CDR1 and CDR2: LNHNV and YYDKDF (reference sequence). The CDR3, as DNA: TGTGCCACCATAGCGGTCACCGGGGAGCTGTTTTTT. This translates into CATIAVTGELFF.

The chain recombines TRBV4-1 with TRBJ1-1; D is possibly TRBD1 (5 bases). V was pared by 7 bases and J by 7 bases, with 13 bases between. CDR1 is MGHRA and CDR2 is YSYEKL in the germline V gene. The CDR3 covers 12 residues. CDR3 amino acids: CASMALDSEAFF. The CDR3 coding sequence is TGCGCCAGCATGGCCCTCGACAGTGAAGCTTTCTTT.

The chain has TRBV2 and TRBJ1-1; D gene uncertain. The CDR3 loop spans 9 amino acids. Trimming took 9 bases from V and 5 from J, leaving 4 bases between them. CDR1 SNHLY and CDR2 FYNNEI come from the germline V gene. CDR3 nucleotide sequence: TGTGCCAGAGAGACTGAAGCTTTCTTT. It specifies CARETEAFF.

The CDR3 DNA reads as TGTGCCAGCAGCTTCGGGACAGGGATGAACACTGAAGCTTTCTTT. Protein: CASSFGTGMNTEAFF. The genes are TRBV5-6 and TRBJ1-1, with 9 bases aligning to TRBD1. The germline CDR1 and CDR2 sequences are SGHDT and YYEEEE. V was pared by 2 bases and J by 0 bases, with 2 bases of the junction left unmatched. The CDR3 sequence is 15 residues long.

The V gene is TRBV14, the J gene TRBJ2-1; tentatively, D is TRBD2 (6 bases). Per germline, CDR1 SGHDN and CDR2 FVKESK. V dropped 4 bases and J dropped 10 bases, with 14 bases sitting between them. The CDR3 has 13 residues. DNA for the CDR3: TGTGCCAGCAGCCCCTCGGCGCGGGGCGAGCAGTTCTTC. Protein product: CASSPSARGEQFF.

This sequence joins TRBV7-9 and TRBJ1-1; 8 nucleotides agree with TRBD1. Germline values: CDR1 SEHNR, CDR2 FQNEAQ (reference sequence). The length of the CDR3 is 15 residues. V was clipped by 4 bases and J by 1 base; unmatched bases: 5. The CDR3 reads CASSSPDRENTEAFF. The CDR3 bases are TGTGCCAGCAGCTCCCCGGACAGGGAGAACACTGAAGCTTTCTTT.

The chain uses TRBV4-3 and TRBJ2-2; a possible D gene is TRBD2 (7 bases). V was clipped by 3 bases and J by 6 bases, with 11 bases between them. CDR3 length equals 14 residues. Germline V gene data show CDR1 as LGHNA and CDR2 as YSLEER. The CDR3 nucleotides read TGCGCCAGCAGCCAGTGGGGGGGCTCCGGGGAGCTGTTTTTT. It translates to CASSQWGGSGELFF.